The T cell receptor beta chain described here comes from a study of CD8+CD57+ T cells in acquired aplastic anemia. Profiles of TCR beta VDJ and CDR3 were generated from a genomic DNA template. In TCRdb, the reads were re-called with MiXCR into one record per CDR3 protein. The sample consists of about 180,000 distinct CDR3 sequences, just over 45% of them appearing once. Study-wide results and limits: Patient and control CD8+ Simpson's diversity was not significantly different.

Concerning this clonotype: What it recognizes is unknown.

There are 15 residues in the CDR3. Germline V gene sequence: CDR1 SGHRS, CDR2 YFSETQ. V was pared by 4 bases and J by 5 bases, with 18 bases between. The sequence derives from a human donor in good health. The chain employs TRBV5-1 and TRBJ1-2; D is possibly TRBD1 (5 bases). The material sequenced was sorted CD4+, CD8+, or CD8+CD57+ T cells (not recorded which) from PBMCs. The CDR3 bases are TGCGCCAGCAGCAGCGACAGTGGATGGTCGTATGGCTACACCTTC. It translates to CASSSDSGWSYGYTF.